A single sample is the source of the 28 T cell receptor beta chains below, sequenced in a study of beta chain features in type 1 diabetes. Every isolated RNA sample was fully reverse transcribed, so sequencing captured expressed TCRB transcripts. This table comes from immunoSEQ multiplex PCR, and its TCRdb copy is limited to in-frame clones, with some not included. The sample yields approximately 400,000 clones, roughly 16% seen once. Sequencing used naive CD4+ T cells from blood. Receptors originate from a woman aged 18-35 years in good health.

This clone occurred a few times. This chain links TRBV5-4 with TRBJ2-1; TRBD2 aligns across 7 bases. Germline CDR1 SGHNT, CDR2 YYREEE (reference sequence). The CDR3 consists of 15 residues. V shed 4 bases, J shed 5 bases, and the junction held 9 bases outside the gene matches. The CDR3, as DNA: TGTGCCAGCAGCCAGGGAACTAGCGATCACAATGAGCAGTTCTTC. This codes for CASSQGTSDHNEQFF.

J is TRBJ2-5 and V is TRBV5-4; 14 nucleotides agree with TRBD2. CDR1 and CDR2 from the germline V gene are SGHNT and YYREEE (reference sequence). The trim removed 3 bases at V and 9 bases at J, leaving 4 bases unmatched. The CDR3 has 14 amino acids. The CDR3 coding sequence is TGTGCCAGCAGCTCGGGGACTAGCGGGAGTTCCCAGTACTTC. Amino acids: CASSSGTSGSSQYF.

This clone was found a few times. The V call is TRBV30, the J call TRBJ2-7; tentative D call: TRBD1 (8 bases). In germline, CDR1 is GTSNPN, CDR2 SVGIG (reference sequence). Trimming shortened V by 2 bases and J by 0 bases, and 14 bases separated the two germline ends. This CDR3 comprises 15 residues. CDR3 coding DNA: TGTGCCTGGAGTCCACAGGGGGGGAGCTCCTACGAGCAGTACTTC. Translation: CAWSPQGGSSYEQYF.

This clone has only a few counts. The gene calls are TRBV2 and TRBJ1-1; D is undetermined. In germline, CDR1 is SNHLY, CDR2 FYNNEI. The CDR3 has 11 amino acids. V gave up 7 bases and J gave up 1 base, with 4 bases separating them. CDR3 protein: CASKQNTEAFF. The CDR3 nucleotides read TGTGCCAGCAAACAGAACACTGAAGCTTTCTTT.

V and J are TRBV5-4 and TRBJ2-5; 8 nucleotides agree with TRBD1. The CDR3 is 15 residues long. Germline V gene sequence: CDR1 SGHNT, CDR2 YYREEE (reference sequence). The trim removed 2 bases at V and 4 bases at J, leaving 7 bases unmatched. Here the CDR3 DNA reads TGTGCCAGCAGCTTCGACAGGGGAGTAGGAGAGACCCAGTACTTC. It yields the protein CASSFDRGVGETQYF.

The chain couples TRBV30 to TRBJ1-1, with D unclear. Germline assignment: CDR1 GTSNPN and CDR2 SVGIG (reference sequence). V was shortened by 2 bases and J by 0 bases, with 10 bases between the two germline ends. The CDR3 contains 14 residues. CDR3 region: CAWSTPGVNTEAFF. Written as DNA, the CDR3 is TGTGCCTGGAGTACCCCGGGAGTGAACACTGAAGCTTTCTTT.

The genes are TRBV7-9 and TRBJ1-1; 7 positions agree with TRBD1. Losses at the gene ends were 5 bases for V and 3 bases for J; bases not matched to a gene: 6. CDR1 is SEHNR, CDR2 FQNEAQ, per germline (reference sequence). The CDR3 contains 14 residues. CDR3 nucleotide sequence: TGTGCCAGCAGCCGAGAAGGGGGCTACACTGAAGCTTTCTTT. This translates into CASSREGGYTEAFF.

This clone was seen only once. The chain recombines TRBV11-3 with TRBJ1-1; 9 bases are a match to TRBD1. Germline lookup yields CDR1 SGHNT and CDR2 YENEEA. This CDR3 is built from 13 residues. V was pared by 5 bases and J by 3 bases, with 1 base of the junction left unmatched. The DNA of the CDR3 is TGTGCCAGCAGCCGGGACAGGGACACTGAAGCTTTCTTT. This encodes CASSRDRDTEAFF.

The genes are TRBV6-5 and TRBJ2-5; tentatively, D is TRBD1 (5 bases). This CDR3 is built from 12 residues. CDR1 is MNHEY and CDR2 is SVGAGI in the germline V gene. Deletions cut 8 bases from V and 7 bases from J, with 14 bases between. CDR3 nucleotides: TGTGCCAGCCGTCGTTCTCAGGGGACCCAGTACTTC. Encoded protein: CASRRSQGTQYF.

The sample holds a few counts of this clone. The V gene is TRBV14, the J gene TRBJ2-1; 11 bases line up with TRBD2. The junction had 1 base not matched to a gene; V was cut back by 4 bases and J by 2 bases. Germline loops: CDR1 SGHDN, CDR2 FVKESK. CDR3 length equals 15 residues. CDR3 loop: CASSLLAGAYNEQFF. The CDR3 DNA is TGTGCCAGCAGCCTACTAGCGGGGGCCTACAATGAGCAGTTCTTC.

This chain connects TRBV5-4 to TRBJ1-2; 8 bases map to TRBD1. J lost 8 bases, V lost 4 bases, and 10 bases had no gene match. This CDR3 comprises 14 residues. Germline V gene sequence: CDR1 SGHNT, CDR2 YYREEE (reference sequence). The CDR3 DNA follows: TGTGCCAGCAGCCCCCGGGACAGGATTGGAGGCTACACCTTC. Its translation: CASSPRDRIGGYTF.

This clone was seen a handful of times. The chain uses TRBV5-1 and TRBJ2-5, with a possible D match to TRBD2 (5 bases). CDR1 is SGHRS, CDR2 YFSETQ, per germline. The CDR3 has 16 amino acids. Deletions cut 4 bases from V and 2 bases from J, with 18 bases between. CDR3 sequence reads: CASSLDQGPGQETQYF. The CDR3 nucleotides are TGCGCCAGCAGCCTCGACCAAGGACCGGGGCAAGAGACCCAGTACTTC.

This sequence joins TRBV15 and TRBJ1-3; no definite D call. The germline V and J ends were trimmed by 1 base and 0 bases, with 10 bases remaining between them. This CDR3 is 16 amino acids long. Germline V gene data show CDR1 as LNHNV and CDR2 as YYDKDF (reference sequence). This CDR3 is CATSRGAPSSGNTIYF. CDR3 DNA: TGTGCCACCAGCAGAGGGGCACCGAGCTCTGGAAACACCATATATTTT.

The chain couples TRBV7-3 to TRBJ1-1; D ambiguous. Germline V lookup: CDR1 SGHTA, CDR2 FQGTGA. Between the trimmed V and J ends, which lost 4 bases and 1 base, there was a span of 7 bases. The CDR3 covers 13 residues. The CDR3, as DNA: TGTGCCAGCAGCTCACAGCCGAACACTGAAGCTTTCTTT. Translated: CASSSQPNTEAFF.

This clone has just a few counts. The rearrangement links TRBV28 to TRBJ2-5; 10 bases match TRBD2. CDR3 length: 15 amino acids. The J segment lost 6 bases and the V segment lost 8 bases, leaving 12 bases of the junction unmatched. Germline assignment: CDR1 MDHEN and CDR2 SYDVKM. The DNA of the CDR3 is TGTGCCAGCCGTAACGCAGCGGGAGGGCCCCAGACCCAGTACTTC. Protein sequence: CASRNAAGGPQTQYF.

The chain carries TRBV28 and TRBJ2-6; 7 bases fit TRBD2. After removal of 10 bases from V and 0 bases from J, the junction contained 3 bases not matched to a gene. The CDR3 extends over 14 amino acids. CDR1 is MDHEN and CDR2 is SYDVKM in the germline V gene. This chain's CDR3 is CATLAVSGANVLTF. The CDR3 bases are TGTGCCACCCTAGCGGTCTCTGGGGCCAACGTCCTGACTTTC.

This chain connects TRBV27 to TRBJ2-3, with D hard to call. The CDR3 is 13 amino acids. V shed 8 bases and J shed 0 bases, with 9 bases lying between them. CDR1 and CDR2 (germline): MNHEY, SMNVEV (reference sequence). DNA of the CDR3: TGTGCCAGCTCCCTCACAAGCACAGATACGCAGTATTTT. Its protein product is CASSLTSTDTQYF.

V and J are TRBV9 and TRBJ2-1; 12 bases fit TRBD2. The germline gives CDR1 SGDLS, CDR2 YYNGEE. J was trimmed by 3 bases and V by 3 bases; bases with no gene match: 4. CDR3 size: 16 residues. CDR3 in DNA: TGTGCCAGCAGCGGAGAGGGACTAGCGGGCTACAATGAGCAGTTCTTC. Protein: CASSGEGLAGYNEQFF.

There are a few counts of this clone. This chain connects TRBV11-2 to TRBJ2-1, with TRBD2 as a possible D gene (6 bases). In germline, CDR1 is SGHAT, CDR2 FQNNGV. V was pared by 1 base and J by 3 bases, with 10 bases between. CDR3 size: 15 residues. The CDR3 sequence is CASSLVAEFYNEQFF. CDR3 DNA: TGTGCCAGCAGCTTAGTAGCGGAGTTCTACAATGAGCAGTTCTTC.

The chain joins TRBV29-1 to TRBJ2-1, with 10 bases aligning to TRBD2. Looked up from germline, CDR1 is SQVTM and CDR2 is ANQGSEA. The CDR3 loop spans 15 amino acids. The J segment lost 9 bases and the V segment lost 5 bases, leaving 13 bases of the junction unmatched. The CDR3 sequence: CSVHTTGTSAPEQFF. In DNA form, the CDR3 reads TGCAGCGTTCACACTACCGGGACTAGCGCTCCTGAGCAGTTCTTC.

The J gene is TRBJ1-1, the V gene TRBV25-1, with 8 bases matching TRBD1. This CDR3 has 15 residues. The germline V gene has CDR1 MGHDK and CDR2 SYGVNS. Trimming removed 8 bases from V and 0 bases from J; junction bases left unmatched: 8. The CDR3 sequence: CASGGSTGVNTEAFF. In DNA form, the CDR3 reads TGTGCCAGCGGGGGCTCGACAGGGGTGAACACTGAAGCTTTCTTT.

The chain employs TRBV5-4 and TRBJ2-7; 9 bases match TRBD1. The germline CDR1 and CDR2 sequences are SGHNT and YYREEE (reference sequence). The J segment lost 2 bases and the V segment lost 4 bases, leaving 4 bases of the junction unmatched. The CDR3 is 14 amino acids. The CDR3 reads CASSLQGAAYEQYF. CDR3 nucleotides: TGTGCCAGCAGCCTACAGGGGGCCGCCTACGAGCAGTACTTC.

Only a few counts were recorded for this clone. The chain carries TRBV5-1 and TRBJ1-5; D is perhaps TRBD1 (6 bases). Germline-derived CDR1 and CDR2 are SGHRS and YFSETQ. Trimming cost V 4 bases and J 2 bases, with 13 bases left between them. CDR3 length equals 15 residues. CDR3 nucleotides: TGCGCCAGCAGCGTGTCAGGGGCGCGCAATCAGCCCCAGCATTTT. Protein product: CASSVSGARNQPQHF.

V and J are TRBV28 and TRBJ1-5; TRBD1 aligns across 7 bases. The V segment lost 6 bases and the J segment 6 bases; nucleotides outside the gene matches: 8. This CDR3 region has 14 residues. Germline CDR1 is MDHEN and CDR2 is SYDVKM. CDR3 sequence reads: CASRPRQGLQPQHF. The DNA of the CDR3 is TGTGCCAGCAGACCCAGACAGGGTCTTCAGCCCCAGCATTTT.

The J gene is TRBJ1-5, the V gene TRBV2; 8 bases map to TRBD1. V was clipped by 5 bases and J by 5 bases; unmatched bases: 5. The CDR3 is made up of 14 amino acids. Germline V CDR1 and CDR2: SNHLY, FYNNEI. The CDR3 reads CASSLRGPHQPQHF. The CDR3 DNA reads TGTGCCAGCAGTCTCAGGGGGCCACATCAGCCCCAGCATTTT.

This clone has more than one count but fewer than ten. This rearrangement joins TRBV29-1 to TRBJ2-6; possibly TRBD2 for D (6 bases). Germline assignment: CDR1 SQVTM and CDR2 ANQGSEA. The CDR3 is 14 residues long. Trimming removed 3 bases from V and 3 bases from J, with 9 bases in between. The chain's CDR3 is CSVEAGLGANVLTF. CDR3 coding DNA: TGCAGCGTTGAGGCGGGGCTTGGGGCCAACGTCCTGACTTTC.

The genes are TRBV30 and TRBJ2-1, with TRBD2 identical over 7 bases. The germline CDR1 and CDR2 sequences are GTSNPN and SVGIG (reference sequence). The CDR3 has 13 amino acids. The V and J ends lost 7 bases and 6 bases, in that order; junction bases with no gene match: 9. CDR3 amino acids: CAFRQGGPNEQFF. CDR3 nucleotide sequence: TGTGCCTTCCGCCAGGGAGGGCCCAATGAGCAGTTCTTC.

This chain links TRBV28 with TRBJ1-1, with D tentatively TRBD1 (5 bases). The CDR3 has 15 amino acids. Germline-derived CDR1 and CDR2 are MDHEN and SYDVKM. Trimming left V 3 bases short and J 0 bases short, with 11 bases between. CDR3 protein: CASSFPDRLNTEAFF. The DNA for the CDR3 is TGTGCCAGCAGTTTTCCAGACAGACTGAACACTGAAGCTTTCTTT.